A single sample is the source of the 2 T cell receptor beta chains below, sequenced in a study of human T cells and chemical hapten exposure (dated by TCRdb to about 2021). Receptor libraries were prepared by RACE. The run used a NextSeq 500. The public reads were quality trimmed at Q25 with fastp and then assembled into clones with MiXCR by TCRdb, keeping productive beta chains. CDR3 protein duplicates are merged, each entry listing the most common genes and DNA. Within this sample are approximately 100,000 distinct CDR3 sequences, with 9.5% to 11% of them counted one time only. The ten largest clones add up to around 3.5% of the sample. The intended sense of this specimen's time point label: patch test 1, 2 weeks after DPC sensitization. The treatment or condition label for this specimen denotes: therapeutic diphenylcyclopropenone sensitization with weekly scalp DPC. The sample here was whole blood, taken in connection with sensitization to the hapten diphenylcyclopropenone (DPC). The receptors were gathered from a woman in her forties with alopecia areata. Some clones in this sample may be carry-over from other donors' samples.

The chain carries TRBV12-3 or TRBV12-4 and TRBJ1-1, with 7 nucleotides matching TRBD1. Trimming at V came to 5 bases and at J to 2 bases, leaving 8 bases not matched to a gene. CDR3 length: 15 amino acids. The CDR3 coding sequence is TGTGCCAGCAGTCCAAGACAGGGTAGAAACACTGAAGCTTTCTTT. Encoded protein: CASSPRQGRNTEAFF.

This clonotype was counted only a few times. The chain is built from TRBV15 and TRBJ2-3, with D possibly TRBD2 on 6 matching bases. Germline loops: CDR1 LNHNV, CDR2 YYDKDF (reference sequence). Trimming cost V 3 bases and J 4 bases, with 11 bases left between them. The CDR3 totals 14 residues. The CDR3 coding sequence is TGTGCCACCAGCAGGGGACTGAAGTCAGATACGCAGTATTTT. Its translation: CATSRGLKSDTQYF.